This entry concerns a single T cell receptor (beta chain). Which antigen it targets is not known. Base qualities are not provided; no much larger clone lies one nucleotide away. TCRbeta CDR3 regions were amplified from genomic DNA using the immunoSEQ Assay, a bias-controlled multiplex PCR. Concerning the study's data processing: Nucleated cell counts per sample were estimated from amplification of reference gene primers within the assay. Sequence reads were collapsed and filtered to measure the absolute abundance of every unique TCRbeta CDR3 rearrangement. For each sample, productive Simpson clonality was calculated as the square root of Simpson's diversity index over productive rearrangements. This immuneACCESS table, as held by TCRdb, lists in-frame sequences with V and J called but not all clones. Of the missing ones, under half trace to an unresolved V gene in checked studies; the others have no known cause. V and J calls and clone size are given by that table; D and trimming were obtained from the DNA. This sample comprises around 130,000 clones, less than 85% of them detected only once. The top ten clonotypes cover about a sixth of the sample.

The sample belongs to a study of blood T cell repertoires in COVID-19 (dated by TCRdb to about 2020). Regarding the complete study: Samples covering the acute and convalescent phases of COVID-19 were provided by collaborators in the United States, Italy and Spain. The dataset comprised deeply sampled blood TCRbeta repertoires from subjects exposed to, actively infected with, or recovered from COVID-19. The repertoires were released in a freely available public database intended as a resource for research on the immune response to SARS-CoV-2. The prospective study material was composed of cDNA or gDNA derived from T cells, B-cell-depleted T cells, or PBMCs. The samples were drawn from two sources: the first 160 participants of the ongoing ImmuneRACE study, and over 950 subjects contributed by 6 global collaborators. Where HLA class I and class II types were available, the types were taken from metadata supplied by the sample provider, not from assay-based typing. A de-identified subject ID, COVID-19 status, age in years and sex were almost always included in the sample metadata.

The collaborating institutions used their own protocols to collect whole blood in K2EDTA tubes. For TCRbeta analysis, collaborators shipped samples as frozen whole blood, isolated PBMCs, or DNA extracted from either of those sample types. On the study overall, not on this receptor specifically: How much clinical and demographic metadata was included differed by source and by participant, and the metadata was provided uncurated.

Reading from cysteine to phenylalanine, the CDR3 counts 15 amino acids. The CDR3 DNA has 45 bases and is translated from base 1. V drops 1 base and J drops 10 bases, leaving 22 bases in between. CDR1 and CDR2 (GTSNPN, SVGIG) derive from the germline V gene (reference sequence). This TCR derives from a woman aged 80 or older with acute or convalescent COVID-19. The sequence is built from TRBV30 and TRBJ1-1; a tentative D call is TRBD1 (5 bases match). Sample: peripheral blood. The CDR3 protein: CAWSEGTGPLYRAFF. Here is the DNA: TGTGCCTGGAGTGAAGGGACTGGACCTTTATATCGAGCTTTCTTT.